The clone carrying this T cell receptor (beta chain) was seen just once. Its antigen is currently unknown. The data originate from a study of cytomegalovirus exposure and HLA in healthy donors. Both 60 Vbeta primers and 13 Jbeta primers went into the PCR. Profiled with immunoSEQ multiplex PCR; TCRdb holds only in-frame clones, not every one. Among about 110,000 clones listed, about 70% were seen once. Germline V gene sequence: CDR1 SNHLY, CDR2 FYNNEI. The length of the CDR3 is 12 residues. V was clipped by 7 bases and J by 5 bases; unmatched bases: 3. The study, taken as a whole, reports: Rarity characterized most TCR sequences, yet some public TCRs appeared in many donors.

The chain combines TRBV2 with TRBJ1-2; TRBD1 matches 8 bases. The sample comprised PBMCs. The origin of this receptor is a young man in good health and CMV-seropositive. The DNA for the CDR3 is TGTGCCAGCACCAGGACAGGGTATGGCTACACCTTC. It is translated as CASTRTGYGYTF.